These 30 T cell receptor beta chains were sequenced from one sample in a study of blood T cell repertoires in COVID-19. Sequencing used immunoSEQ multiplex PCR; TCRdb keeps in-frame clones, though not all of them. The sample has around 250,000 clones; roughly 86% are singletons. Material for sequencing was peripheral blood. The receptor source for this set is a man aged 18 to 29 with active or convalescent COVID-19.

This clone appeared once. This rearrangement joins TRBV6-5 to TRBJ2-2; D might be TRBD2 (5 bases). The CDR3 is made up of 14 amino acids. V was clipped by 6 bases and J by 3 bases, with 11 bases between them. CDR1 is MNHEY, CDR2 SVGAGI, per germline. CDR3: CASRTLEDTGELFF. The CDR3 coding sequence is TGTGCCAGCAGGACCTTGGAGGACACCGGGGAGCTGTTTTTT.

The chain links TRBV4-1 to TRBJ2-2; D gene ambiguous. V lost 4 bases to trimming and J lost 6 bases, with 6 bases between them. Per the germline V gene, CDR1 is MGHRA and CDR2 is YSYEKL. The CDR3 runs 12 residues. This CDR3 reads CASSRLSGELFF. CDR3 DNA: TGCGCCAGCAGCCGTCTTTCCGGGGAGCTGTTTTTT.

Written as DNA, the CDR3 is TGTGCCAGTCGGGGCGGGGCTCCCGGTGAGACCCAGTACTTC. It encodes CASRGGAPGETQYF. The J gene is TRBJ2-5, the V gene TRBV19, with D possibly being TRBD2 (6 bases). CDR3 length equals 14 residues. The germline CDR1 and CDR2 sequences are LNHDA and SQIVND (reference sequence). Trimming took off 8 bases at V and 5 bases at J, with 18 bases between the two ends.

This clone is a singleton in its sample. The rearrangement links TRBV9 to TRBJ2-3, with D possibly being TRBD1 (5 bases). V was shortened by 2 bases and J by 0 bases, with 10 bases between the two germline ends. The CDR3 is 15 amino acids. Germline CDR1 reads SGDLS; CDR2 reads YYNGEE. DNA of the CDR3: TGTGCCAGCAGCGTGACAGTAAGAAGCACAGATACGCAGTATTTT. Amino acid sequence: CASSVTVRSTDTQYF.

This clone came up once. This sequence joins TRBV9 and TRBJ2-3, with TRBD2 identical over 7 bases. The germline V gene encodes CDR1 SGDLS and CDR2 YYNGEE. The junction had 6 bases not matched to a gene; V was cut back by 2 bases and J by 3 bases. The CDR3 has 15 residues. In DNA, the CDR3 is TGTGCCAGCAGCGTGACTAGCAGCGAGACAGATACGCAGTATTTT. This sequence encodes CASSVTSSETDTQYF.

The chain carries TRBV6-5 and TRBJ1-4; 8 bases fit TRBD1. The V and J ends lost 0 bases and 7 bases, in that order; junction bases with no gene match: 4. Germline V gene sequence: CDR1 MNHEY, CDR2 SVGAGI. The CDR3 consists of 15 residues. The CDR3 loop is CASSYSGQGVEKLFF. In nucleotides, the CDR3 is TGTGCCAGCAGTTACTCCGGACAGGGAGTTGAAAAACTGTTTTTT.

This clone was seen more than once but under ten times. CDR3 amino acids: CASSLEGLAYEQFF. CDR3 bases: TGTGCCAGCAGCTTAGAGGGACTAGCCTATGAGCAGTTCTTC. This chain connects TRBV7-8 to TRBJ2-1; 9 positions agree with TRBD2. The CDR3 has 14 residues. CDR1 and CDR2 (germline): SGHVS, FQNEAQ. Germline trimming cut 1 base from V and 8 bases from J; bases unmatched to any gene: 3.

V usage is TRBV6-5 and J usage is TRBJ1-1; D is undetermined. With 5 bases removed from V and 3 bases from J, the gap between germline ends came to 13 bases. CDR3 length: 14 residues. In germline, CDR1 is MNHEY, CDR2 SVGAGI. CDR3 coding DNA: TGTGCCAGCAGTCCCCAAGGCGAGGACACTGAAGCTTTCTTT. As protein: CASSPQGEDTEAFF.

The chain carries TRBV5-6 and TRBJ1-4; maybe TRBD1 (5 bases). Germline V gene sequence: CDR1 SGHDT, CDR2 YYEEEE. V lost 2 bases and J lost 7, with 12 bases in between. The CDR3 totals 14 residues. The CDR3 here is CASSFGGWAEKLFF. The CDR3 DNA is TGTGCCAGCAGCTTCGGGGGGTGGGCTGAAAAACTGTTTTTT.

The CDR3 coding sequence is TGTGCCAGCAGCTTACAGGGCAGCACTGAAGCTTTCTTT. Translated: CASSLQGSTEAFF. This chain links TRBV7-2 with TRBJ1-1, with D possibly matching TRBD1 (5 bases). Between the trimmed V and J ends, which lost 2 bases and 4 bases, there was a span of 8 bases. The V gene's germline CDR1 is SGHTA and CDR2 FQGNSA. The CDR3 is 13 residues long.

The chain combines TRBV6-5 with TRBJ2-5, with 9 bases aligning to TRBD2. The CDR3 contains 14 residues. In germline, CDR1 is MNHEY, CDR2 SVGAGI. Trimming at V came to 7 bases and at J to 1 base, leaving 4 bases not matched to a gene. The DNA of the CDR3 is TGTGCCAGCACAGCGGGGGGATCCCAAGAGACCCAGTACTTC. Protein product: CASTAGGSQETQYF.

J is TRBJ1-6 and V is TRBV27; TRBD1 is a possible D gene (6 bases). Germline values: CDR1 MNHEY, CDR2 SMNVEV (reference sequence). This CDR3 is 12 amino acids long. V gave up 6 bases and J gave up 7 bases, with 7 bases separating them. The CDR3 sequence: CASSRGNSPLHF. The CDR3 nucleotides read TGTGCCAGCAGCAGGGGCAATTCACCCCTCCACTTT.

V gene TRBV3-1 (or the pseudogene TRBV3-2) combines with J gene TRBJ1-1; unclear D gene. The CDR3 sequence is 16 residues long. Trimming stripped 0 bases from V and 6 bases from J, with 17 bases between. Germline V gene lookup returns CDR1 LGHDT and CDR2 YNNKEL (reference sequence). For the CDR3, the DNA is TGTGCCAGCAGCCAAGATGGTGCGACGGGTTGGGCTGAAGCTTTCTTT. It encodes CASSQDGATGWAEAFF.

This rearrangement joins TRBV29-1 to TRBJ2-3, with 10 positions matching TRBD2. This CDR3 comprises 16 residues. The germline V gene encodes CDR1 SQVTM and CDR2 ANQGSEA. V trimming: 1 base; J trimming: 4 bases; junction bases outside the gene matches: 8. The CDR3 loop reads CSVEGRGAGGSDTQYF. CDR3 bases: TGCAGCGTTGAAGGAAGAGGAGCGGGAGGGTCAGATACGCAGTATTTT.

The V and J genes are TRBV6-5 and TRBJ1-5, with D perhaps matching TRBD1 (5 bases). This CDR3 is 14 amino acids long. V lost 6 bases, J lost 2 bases, and 11 bases lay in between. Germline assignment: CDR1 MNHEY and CDR2 SVGAGI. This chain's CDR3 is CASSYAGGNQPQHF. The CDR3 DNA follows: TGTGCCAGCAGCTACGCGGGGGGCAATCAGCCCCAGCATTTT.

The chain combines TRBV29-1 with TRBJ2-5; D is possibly TRBD2 (5 bases). The CDR3 totals 12 residues. CDR1 and CDR2 from the germline V gene are SQVTM and ANQGSEA. Trimming took 7 bases from V and 5 from J, leaving 14 bases between them. DNA for the CDR3: TGCAGCGCCCTGGACTTCGGGGAGACCCAGTACTTC. This sequence encodes CSALDFGETQYF.

The chain links TRBV2 to TRBJ1-2; no clear D gene. From germline, CDR1 is SNHLY and CDR2 FYNNEI. V lost 6 bases, J lost 0 bases, and 11 bases lay in between. This CDR3 spans 14 amino acids. The CDR3 loop is CASRMNTANYGYTF. The CDR3 DNA is TGTGCCAGCAGGATGAACACAGCTAACTATGGCTACACCTTC. The full variable domain, with the rest looked up from reference TRBV2 and TRBJ1-2, is EPEVTQTPSHQVTQMGQEVILRCVPISNHLYFYWYRQILGQKVEFLVSFYNNEISEKSEIFDDQFSVERPDGSNFTLKIRSTKLEDSAMYFCASRMNTANYGYTFGSGTRLTVV.

The genes are TRBV10-2 and TRBJ1-2; D possibly corresponds to TRBD1 (6 bases). In germline, CDR1 is WSHSY, CDR2 SAAADI. Trimming stripped 3 bases from V and 8 bases from J, with 16 bases between. The CDR3 extends over 14 amino acids. The CDR3 sequence: CASSDNRGQSGYTF. The CDR3 DNA reads TGCGCCAGCAGTGATAATAGGGGACAAAGCGGCTACACCTTC.

As DNA, the CDR3 is TGTGCCAGCAGCTTAGATCGGAGAGGGGGACAGTTCTTC. Protein product: CASSLDRRGGQFF. The chain joins TRBV11-3 to TRBJ2-1; D may be TRBD1 (6 bases). Germline V lookup: CDR1 SGHNT, CDR2 YENEEA. V was shortened by 0 bases and J by 13 bases, with 13 bases between the two germline ends. The CDR3 consists of 13 residues.

J is TRBJ2-1 and V is TRBV9; 7 positions agree with TRBD2. The J segment lost 10 bases and the V segment lost 0 bases, leaving 7 bases of the junction unmatched. Germline CDR1 SGDLS, CDR2 YYNGEE. The CDR3 extends over 14 amino acids. The CDR3 bases are TGTGCCAGCAGCGTAGCATTCGGGGGGTGGGAGCAGTTCTTC. Its translation is CASSVAFGGWEQFF.

This sequence joins TRBV12-3 or TRBV12-4 and TRBJ2-7; D gene uncertain. This CDR3 comprises 12 residues. The V and J ends lost 5 bases and 2 bases respectively, with 7 bases between them. The CDR3 loop is CASSQTTYEQYF. The CDR3 DNA is TGTGCCAGCAGTCAGACAACCTACGAGCAGTACTTC.

The genes are TRBV11-3 and TRBJ2-1, with 11 bases matching TRBD2. Trimming cost V 3 bases and J 8 bases; bases outside gene matches: 6. Germline V lookup: CDR1 SGHNT, CDR2 YENEEA. The CDR3 is made up of 15 amino acids. For the CDR3, the DNA is TGTGCCAGCAGCTTTATAGCGGGAGGGTTAGATGAGCAGTTCTTC. As protein: CASSFIAGGLDEQFF.

The chain couples TRBV6-5 to TRBJ1-4; weak D call: TRBD1 (6 bases). CDR1 and CDR2 (germline): MNHEY, SVGAGI. Trimming cost V 6 bases and J 8 bases, with 13 bases left between them. The CDR3 consists of 13 residues. The CDR3: CASSQQGWEKLFF. CDR3 DNA sequence: TGTGCCAGCAGCCAACAGGGATGGGAAAAACTGTTTTTT.

This clone was detected once. The chain combines TRBV7-3 with TRBJ2-1; TRBD1 aligns across 12 bases. The junction had 7 bases not matched to a gene; V was cut back by 4 bases and J by 9 bases. Germline V gene data show CDR1 as SGHTA and CDR2 as FQGTGA. The CDR3 is 15 amino acids. CDR3 sequence reads: CASSSPGQGAGEQFF. CDR3 in DNA: TGTGCCAGCAGCTCACCGGGACAGGGGGCAGGTGAGCAGTTCTTC.

As regards this clone: This CDR3 is also generated by other DNA sequences in the sample. The chain uses TRBV28 and TRBJ1-2; D is possibly TRBD1 (5 bases). V lost 4 bases, J lost 8 bases, and 20 bases lay in between. This CDR3 region has 15 residues. Per germline, CDR1 MDHEN and CDR2 SYDVKM. CDR3 protein: CASSSGHLKVGGYTF. The CDR3 nucleotides read TGTGCCAGCAGTTCCGGACATTTAAAGGTTGGCGGCTACACCTTC.

The rearrangement uses TRBV3-1 (or the pseudogene TRBV3-2) and TRBJ1-6; 9 bases are shared with TRBD1. The germline V gene encodes CDR1 LGHDT and CDR2 YNNKEL (reference sequence). This CDR3 has 15 amino acids. The J segment lost 10 bases and the V segment lost 4 bases, leaving 8 bases of the junction unmatched. The CDR3: CASSRTTGGTSPLHF. Here the CDR3 DNA reads TGTGCCAGCAGCCGGACAACAGGGGGCACCTCACCCCTCCACTTT.

The chain links TRBV5-4 to TRBJ2-2, with 11 bases that match TRBD1. CDR3 length equals 16 residues. The ends lost 1 base at V and 6 bases at J; junction bases unmatched: 5. CDR1 and CDR2 from the germline V gene are SGHNT and YYREEE (reference sequence). Here the CDR3 reads CASSLWTGGLAGELFF. In DNA, the CDR3 is TGTGCCAGCAGCTTGTGGACAGGGGGCTTAGCCGGGGAGCTGTTTTTT.

V gene TRBV6-5 combines with J gene TRBJ2-7; D not resolved. Germline assignment: CDR1 MNHEY and CDR2 SVGAGI. This CDR3 is 13 amino acids long. Trimming cost V 4 bases and J 0 bases, with 7 bases left between them. CDR3 nucleotides: TGTGCCAGCAGTTCCCAGGTCTCCTACGAGCAGTACTTC. Translating it yields CASSSQVSYEQYF.

J is TRBJ1-4 and V is TRBV5-1; D is possibly TRBD1 (5 bases). Germline V gene lookup returns CDR1 SGHRS and CDR2 YFSETQ. The CDR3 consists of 14 residues. V dropped 0 bases and J dropped 3 bases, with 6 bases sitting between them. The CDR3 nucleotides read TGCGCCAGCAGCTTGGAAGGGGCTAATGAAAAACTGTTTTTT. Translated: CASSLEGANEKLFF.

In its sample, this clone was seen a few times. This chain uses TRBV27 with TRBJ2-2, with D perhaps TRBD1 (7 bases). Germline lookup yields CDR1 MNHEY and CDR2 SMNVEV (reference sequence). This CDR3 has 14 residues. V was pared by 4 bases and J by 6 bases, with 12 bases between. The CDR3 loop reads CASSSSRGAGELFF. The DNA for the CDR3 is TGTGCCAGCAGTTCATCCAGGGGGGCCGGGGAGCTGTTTTTT.